Shown below are 3 T cell receptor beta chains from a single sample sequenced in a study of blood T cells in healthy people across ages. A second about 6 to 12 cycle PCR used barcoded and J-beta primers. TCRdb reprocessed the 5' RACE reads via MiXCR and lists one record per CDR3 protein. The table shows about 560,000 distinct CDR3 sequences, with 27% occurring only once. These data were likewise used in another study, on T cells of mothers and their children.

Sequencing was carried out using blood. These receptors all stem from a boy younger than 10 in good health.

The sample holds a few counts of this clonotype. The rearrangement links TRBV7-9 to TRBJ2-1; TRBD2 might be the D (6 bases). In germline, CDR1 is SEHNR, CDR2 FQNEAQ (reference sequence). V gave up 7 bases and J gave up 6 bases, with 19 bases separating them. CDR3 length equals 15 residues. The CDR3 nucleotides read TGTGCCAGCATCCCTAGCGTCGCGCTGGGCAATGAGCAGTTCTTC. Its protein is CASIPSVALGNEQFF.

This clonotype showed up just a few times. The chain couples TRBV15 to TRBJ2-3, with D tentatively TRBD1 (6 bases). Trimming stripped 1 base from V and 3 bases from J, with 11 bases between. This CDR3 is 15 amino acids long. Germline V gene lookup returns CDR1 LNHNV and CDR2 YYDKDF (reference sequence). CDR3 DNA: TGTGCCACCAGCAGAGGCTCAGGACAGACAGATACGCAGTATTTT. This encodes CATSRGSGQTDTQYF.

This clonotype was detected a few times. This rearrangement joins TRBV7-9 to TRBJ2-7; 7 bases align to TRBD1. V was pared by 5 bases and J by 3 bases, with 4 bases of the junction left unmatched. The CDR3 spans 13 residues. Germline values: CDR1 SEHNR, CDR2 FQNEAQ (reference sequence). In DNA, the CDR3 is TGTGCCAGCAGCCAGGGACAGAACTACGAGCAGTACTTC. Translated: CASSQGQNYEQYF.